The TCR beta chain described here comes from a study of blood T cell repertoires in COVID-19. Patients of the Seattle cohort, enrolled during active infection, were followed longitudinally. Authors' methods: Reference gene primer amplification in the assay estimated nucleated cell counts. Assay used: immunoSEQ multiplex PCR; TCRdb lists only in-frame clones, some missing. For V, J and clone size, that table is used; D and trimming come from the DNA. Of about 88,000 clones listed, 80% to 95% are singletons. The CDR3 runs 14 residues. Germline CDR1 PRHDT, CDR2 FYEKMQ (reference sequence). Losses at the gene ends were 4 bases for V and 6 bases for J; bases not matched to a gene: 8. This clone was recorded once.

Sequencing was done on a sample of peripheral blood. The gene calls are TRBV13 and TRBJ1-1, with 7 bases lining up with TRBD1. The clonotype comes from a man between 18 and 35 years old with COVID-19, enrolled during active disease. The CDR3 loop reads CASSSPHRGPEAFF. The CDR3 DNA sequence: TGTGCCAGCAGCTCCCCGCACAGGGGACCTGAAGCTTTCTTT.